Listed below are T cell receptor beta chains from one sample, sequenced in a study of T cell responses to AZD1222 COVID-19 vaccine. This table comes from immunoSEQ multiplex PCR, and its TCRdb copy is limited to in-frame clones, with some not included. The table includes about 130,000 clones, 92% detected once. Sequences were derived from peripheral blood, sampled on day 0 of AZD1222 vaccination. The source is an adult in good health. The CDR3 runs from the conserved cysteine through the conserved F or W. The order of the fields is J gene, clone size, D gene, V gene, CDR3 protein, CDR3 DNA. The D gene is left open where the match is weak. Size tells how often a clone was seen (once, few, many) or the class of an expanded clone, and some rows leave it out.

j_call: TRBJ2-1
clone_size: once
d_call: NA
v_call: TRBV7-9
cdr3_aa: CASRLGASLFPYEQFF
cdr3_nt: TGTGCCAGCAGGTTAGGAGCGTCCCTCTTCCCCTATGAGCAGTTCTTC

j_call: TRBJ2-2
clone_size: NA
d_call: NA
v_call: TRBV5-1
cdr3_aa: CASSSLDGTGELFF
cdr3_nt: TGCGCCAGCAGCTCTCTAGATGGCACCGGGGAGCTGTTTTTT

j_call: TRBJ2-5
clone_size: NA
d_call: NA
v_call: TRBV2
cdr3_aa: CASSGVEAPKRTQYF
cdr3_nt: TGTGCCAGCAGTGGGGTAGAGGCACCCAAGAGAACCCAGTACTTC

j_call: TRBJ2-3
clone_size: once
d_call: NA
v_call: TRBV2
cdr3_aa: CASTPRQVTDTQYF
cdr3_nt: TGTGCCAGCACGCCGCGACAGGTCACAGATACGCAGTATTTT

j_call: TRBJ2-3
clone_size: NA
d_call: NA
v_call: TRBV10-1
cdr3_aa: CARRDRKFVAYF
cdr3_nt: TGCGCCAGGCGGGACAGAAAGTTTGTAGCGTATTTT

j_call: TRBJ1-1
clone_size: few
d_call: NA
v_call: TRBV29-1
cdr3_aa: CSVARNEAFF
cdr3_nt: TGCAGCGTTGCGAGAAATGAAGCTTTCTTT

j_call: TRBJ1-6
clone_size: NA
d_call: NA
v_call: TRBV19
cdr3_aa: CASSGGNSPLHF
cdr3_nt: TGTGCCAGTAGTGGAGGGAATTCACCCCTCCACTTT

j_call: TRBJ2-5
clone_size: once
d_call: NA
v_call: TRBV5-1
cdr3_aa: CASSLTRSETQYF
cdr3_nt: TGCGCCAGCAGCTTGACCCGCTCTGAGACCCAGTACTTC

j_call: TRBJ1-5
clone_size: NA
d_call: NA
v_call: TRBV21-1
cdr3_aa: CASSSGPGSNDSNQPQHF
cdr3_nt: TGTGCCAGCAGCTCAGGCCCAGGGAGCAACGATAGCAATCAGCCCCAGCATTTT

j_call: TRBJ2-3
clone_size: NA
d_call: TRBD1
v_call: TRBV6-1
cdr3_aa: CASSENRGSTDTQYF
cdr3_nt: TGTGCCAGCAGTGAGAACAGGGGAAGCACAGATACGCAGTATTTT

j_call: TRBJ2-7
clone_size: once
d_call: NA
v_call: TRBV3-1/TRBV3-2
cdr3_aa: CASSPRGGGPDEQYF
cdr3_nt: TGTGCCAGCAGTCCCCGTGGAGGGGGGCCCGACGAGCAGTACTTC

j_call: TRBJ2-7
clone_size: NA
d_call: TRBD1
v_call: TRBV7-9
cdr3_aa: CASSLSGTGVYEQYF
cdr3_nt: TGTGCCAGCAGCTTATCCGGGACAGGGGTGTACGAGCAGTACTTC

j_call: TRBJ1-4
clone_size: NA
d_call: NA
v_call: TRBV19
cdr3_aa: CASTTHKGWTNEKLFF
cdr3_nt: TGTGCCAGTACCACCCATAAGGGTTGGACTAATGAAAAACTGTTTTTT

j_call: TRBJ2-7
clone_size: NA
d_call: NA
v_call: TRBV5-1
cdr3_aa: CASSPGVDYEQYF
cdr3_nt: TGCGCCAGCAGCCCGGGGGTCGACTACGAGCAGTACTTC

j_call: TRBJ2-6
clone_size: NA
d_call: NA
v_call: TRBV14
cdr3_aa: CASSPYPGFFLTF
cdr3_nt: TGTGCCAGCAGCCCCTATCCAGGGTTTTTCCTGACTTTC

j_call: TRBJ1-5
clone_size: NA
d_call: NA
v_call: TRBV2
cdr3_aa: CASSEAPGLSNQPQHF
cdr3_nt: TGTGCCAGCAGTGAAGCGCCAGGGCTTAGCAATCAGCCCCAGCATTTT

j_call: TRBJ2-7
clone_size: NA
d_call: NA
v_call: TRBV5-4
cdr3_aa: CASSAVAYEQYF
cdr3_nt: TGTGCCAGCAGCGCGGTCGCCTACGAGCAGTACTTC

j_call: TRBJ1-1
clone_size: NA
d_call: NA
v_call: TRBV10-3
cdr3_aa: CAISESAPGTEAFF
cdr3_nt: TGTGCCATCAGTGAATCAGCTCCGGGGACTGAAGCTTTCTTT

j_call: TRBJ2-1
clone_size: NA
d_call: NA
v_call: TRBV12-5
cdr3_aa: CASVAGFYNEQFF
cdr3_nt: TGTGCTAGTGTGGCAGGGTTCTACAATGAGCAGTTCTTC

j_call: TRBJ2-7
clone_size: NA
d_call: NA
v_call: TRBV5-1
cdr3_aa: CASSLPAVYEQYF
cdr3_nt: TGCGCCAGCAGCCTCCCGGCGGTCTACGAGCAGTACTTC

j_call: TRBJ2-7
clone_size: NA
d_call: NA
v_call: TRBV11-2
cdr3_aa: CASSFSVSYEQYF
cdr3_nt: TGTGCCAGCAGCTTTTCGGTAAGCTACGAGCAGTACTTC

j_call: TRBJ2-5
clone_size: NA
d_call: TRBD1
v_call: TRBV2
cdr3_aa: CASGQGLQETQYF
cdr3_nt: TGTGCCAGCGGACAGGGGCTGCAAGAGACCCAGTACTTC

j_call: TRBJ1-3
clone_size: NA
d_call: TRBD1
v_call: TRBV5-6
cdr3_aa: CASSFRQGRSTIYF
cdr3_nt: TGTGCCAGCAGCTTCCGACAGGGCCGATCCACCATATATTTT

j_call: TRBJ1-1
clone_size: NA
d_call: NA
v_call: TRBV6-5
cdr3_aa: CASSRNRNTEAFF
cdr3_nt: TGTGCCAGCAGTAGGAACAGGAACACTGAAGCTTTCTTT

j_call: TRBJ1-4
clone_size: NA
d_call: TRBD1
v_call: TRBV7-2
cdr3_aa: CASRKNQGANEKLFF
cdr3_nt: TGTGCCAGCAGAAAGAACCAGGGGGCGAATGAAAAACTGTTTTTT

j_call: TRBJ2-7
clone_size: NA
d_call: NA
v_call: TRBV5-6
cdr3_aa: CASSHGGLLSYEQYF
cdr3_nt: TGTGCCAGCAGCCACGGGGGGCTCCTCTCCTACGAGCAGTACTTC

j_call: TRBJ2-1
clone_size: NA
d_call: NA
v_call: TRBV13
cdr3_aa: CASSLGGGVGLVSNEQFF
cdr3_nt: TGTGCCAGCAGCTTAGGAGGGGGGGTTGGACTAGTCTCCAATGAGCAGTTCTTC

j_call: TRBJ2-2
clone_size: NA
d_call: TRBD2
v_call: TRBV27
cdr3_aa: CASSLKRGVTGELFF
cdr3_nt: TGTGCCAGCAGTTTAAAGCGGGGGGTCACCGGGGAGCTGTTTTTT

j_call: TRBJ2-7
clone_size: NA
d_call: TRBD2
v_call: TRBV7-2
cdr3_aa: CASSSGLAGGYTYEQYF
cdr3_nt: TGTGCCAGCAGCTCTGGACTAGCGGGGGGATATACCTACGAGCAGTACTTC

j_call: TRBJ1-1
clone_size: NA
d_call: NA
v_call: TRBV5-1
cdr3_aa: CASSFNGDTEAFF
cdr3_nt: TGCGCCAGCAGCTTCAACGGAGACACTGAAGCTTTCTTT

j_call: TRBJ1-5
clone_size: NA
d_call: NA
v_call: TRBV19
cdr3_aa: CASRNPTRRDISQPQHF
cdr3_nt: TGTGCCAGTAGAAACCCAACCAGGCGGGACATTTCTCAGCCCCAGCATTTT

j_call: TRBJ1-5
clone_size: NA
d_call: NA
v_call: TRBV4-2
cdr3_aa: CASSQDTGREQPQHF
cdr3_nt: TGTGCCAGCAGCCAGGACACAGGGAGAGAGCAGCCCCAGCATTTT

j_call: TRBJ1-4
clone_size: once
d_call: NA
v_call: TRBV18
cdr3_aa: CASSPLPNLVLARRREVLFF
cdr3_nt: TGTGCCAGCTCACCACTTCCGAACCTAGTCTTGGCACGTCGCCGAGAAGTCCTGTTTTTT